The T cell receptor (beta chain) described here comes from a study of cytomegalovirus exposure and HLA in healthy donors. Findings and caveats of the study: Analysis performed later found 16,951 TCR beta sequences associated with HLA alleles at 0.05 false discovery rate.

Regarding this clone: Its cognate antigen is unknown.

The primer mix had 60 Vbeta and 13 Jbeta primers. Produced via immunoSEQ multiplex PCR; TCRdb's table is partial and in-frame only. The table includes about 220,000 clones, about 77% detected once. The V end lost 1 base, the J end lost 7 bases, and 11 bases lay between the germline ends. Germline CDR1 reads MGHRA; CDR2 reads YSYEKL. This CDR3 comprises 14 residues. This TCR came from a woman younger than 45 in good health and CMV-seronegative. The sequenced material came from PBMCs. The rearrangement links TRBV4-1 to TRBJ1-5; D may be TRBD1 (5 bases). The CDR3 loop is CASSQGRGGQPQHF. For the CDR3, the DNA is TGCGCCAGCAGCCAAGGAAGGGGTGGGCAGCCCCAGCATTTT.